This TCR beta chain derives from a study of radiotherapy plus CTLA-4 blockade in lung cancer. Sequencing was performed with immunoSEQ multiplex PCR; in TCRdb, only in-frame clones are kept and a portion is missing. Of 80,000 or so clones listed, 78% were seen once; the top ten hold 3.5% to 4.5%. In the case of this clone: Its antigen is undetermined.

Study results and caveats: Early blood T cell clone changes and increased post-radiation serum interferon-beta were reportedly the strongest response predictors. Researchers report tumor-derived TCR clones expanding in blood after radiotherapy plus ipilimumab.

The germline V gene has CDR1 MDHEN and CDR2 SYDVKM. Trimming removed 6 bases at V and 0 bases at J, with 12 bases between. The CDR3 consists of 15 residues. The chain uses TRBV28 and TRBJ1-5; tentatively, D is TRBD1 (5 bases). The TCR comes from a human donor with non-small cell lung cancer who had a partial response to radiotherapy plus ipilimumab. Some clones in this sample may be carry-over from other donors' samples. The sequencing used peripheral blood, collected from a patient treated with radiotherapy plus ipilimumab. Written as DNA, the CDR3 is TGTGCCAGCAGGAAGACAGACCATAGCAATCAGCCCCAGCATTTT. As protein: CASRKTDHSNQPQHF.